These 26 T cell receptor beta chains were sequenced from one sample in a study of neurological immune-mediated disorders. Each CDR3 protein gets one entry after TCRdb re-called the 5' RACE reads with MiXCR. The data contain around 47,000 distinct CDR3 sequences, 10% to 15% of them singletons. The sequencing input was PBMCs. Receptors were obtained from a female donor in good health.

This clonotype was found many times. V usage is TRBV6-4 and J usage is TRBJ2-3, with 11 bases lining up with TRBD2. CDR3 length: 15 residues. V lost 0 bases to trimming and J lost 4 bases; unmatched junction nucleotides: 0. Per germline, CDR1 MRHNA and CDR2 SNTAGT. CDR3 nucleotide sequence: TGTGCCAGCAGTGACTCTAGCGGGAGGGCAGATACGCAGTATTTT. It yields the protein CASSDSSGRADTQYF.

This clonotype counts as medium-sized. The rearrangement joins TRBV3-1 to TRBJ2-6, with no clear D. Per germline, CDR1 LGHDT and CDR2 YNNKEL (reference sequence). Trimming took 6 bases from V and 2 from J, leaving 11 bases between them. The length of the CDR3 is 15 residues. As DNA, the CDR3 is TGTGCCAGCAGACACGGATCCGCTGGGGCCAACGTCCTGACTTTC. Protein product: CASRHGSAGANVLTF. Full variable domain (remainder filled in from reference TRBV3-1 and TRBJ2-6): DTAVSQTPKYLVTQMGNDKSIKCEQNLGHDTMYWYKQDSKKFLKIMFSYNNKELIINETVPNRFSPKSPDKAHLNLHINSLELGDSAVYFCASRHGSAGANVLTFGAGSRLTVL.

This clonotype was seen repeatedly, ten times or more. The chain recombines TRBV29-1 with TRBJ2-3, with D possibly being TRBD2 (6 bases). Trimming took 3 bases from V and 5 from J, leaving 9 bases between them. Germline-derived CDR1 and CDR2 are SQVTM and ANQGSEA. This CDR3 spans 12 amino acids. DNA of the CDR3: TGCAGCGTTGAGGAGGGTGGAGATACGCAGTATTTT. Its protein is CSVEEGGDTQYF.

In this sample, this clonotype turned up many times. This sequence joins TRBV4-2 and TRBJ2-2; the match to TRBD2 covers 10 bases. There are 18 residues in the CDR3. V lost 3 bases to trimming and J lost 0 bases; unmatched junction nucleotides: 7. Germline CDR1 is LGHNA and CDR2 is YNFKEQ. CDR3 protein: CASSHHTSGDTNTGELFF. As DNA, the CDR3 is TGTGCCAGCAGCCATCACACTAGCGGGGACACGAACACCGGGGAGCTGTTTTTT.

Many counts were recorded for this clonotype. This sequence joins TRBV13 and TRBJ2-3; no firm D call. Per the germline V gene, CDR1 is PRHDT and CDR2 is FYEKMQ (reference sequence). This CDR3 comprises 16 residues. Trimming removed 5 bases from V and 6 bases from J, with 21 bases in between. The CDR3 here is CASSATLDVWADTQYF. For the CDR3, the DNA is TGTGCCAGCAGCGCGACCTTAGACGTCTGGGCCGATACGCAGTATTTT.

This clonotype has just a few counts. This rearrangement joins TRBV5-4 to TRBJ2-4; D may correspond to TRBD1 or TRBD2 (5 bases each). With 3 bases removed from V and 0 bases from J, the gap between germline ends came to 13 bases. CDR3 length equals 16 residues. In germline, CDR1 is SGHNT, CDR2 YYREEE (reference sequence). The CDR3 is CASSSGGGLAKNIQYF. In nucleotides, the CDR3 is TGTGCCAGCAGCTCTGGGGGTGGACTAGCCAAAAACATTCAGTACTTC.

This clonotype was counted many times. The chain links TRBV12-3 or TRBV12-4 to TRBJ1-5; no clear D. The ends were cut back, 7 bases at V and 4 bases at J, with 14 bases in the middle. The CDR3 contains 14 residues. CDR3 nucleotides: TGTGCCAGCACCTTCCCCCGAAGGAATCAGCCCCAGCATTTT. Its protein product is CASTFPRRNQPQHF.

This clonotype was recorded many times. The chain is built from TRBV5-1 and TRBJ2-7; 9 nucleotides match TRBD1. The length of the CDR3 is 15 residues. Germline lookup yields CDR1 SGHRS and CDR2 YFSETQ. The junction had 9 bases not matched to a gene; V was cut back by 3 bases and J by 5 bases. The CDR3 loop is CASSSTPGTGNEQYF. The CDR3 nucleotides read TGCGCCAGCAGCTCTACCCCCGGGACAGGGAACGAGCAGTACTTC.

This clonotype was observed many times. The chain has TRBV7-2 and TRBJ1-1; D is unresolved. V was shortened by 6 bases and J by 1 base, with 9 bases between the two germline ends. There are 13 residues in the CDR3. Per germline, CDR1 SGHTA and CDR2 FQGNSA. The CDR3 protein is CASSSPGNTEAFF. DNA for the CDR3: TGTGCCAGCAGTTCCCCCGGGAACACTGAAGCTTTCTTT.

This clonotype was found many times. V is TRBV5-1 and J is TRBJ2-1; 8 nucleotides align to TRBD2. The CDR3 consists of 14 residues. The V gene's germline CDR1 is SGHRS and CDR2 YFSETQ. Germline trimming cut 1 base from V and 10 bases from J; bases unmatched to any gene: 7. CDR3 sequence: CASSLSSGRAEQFF. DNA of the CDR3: TGCGCCAGCAGCTTGTCTAGCGGGCGGGCAGAGCAGTTCTTC. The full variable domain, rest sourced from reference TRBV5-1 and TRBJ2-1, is KAGVTQTPRYLIKTRGQQVTLSCSPISGHRSVSWYQQTPGQGLQFLFEYFSETQRNKGNFPGRFSGRQFSNSRSEMNVSTLELGDSALYLCASSLSSGRAEQFFGPGTRLTVL.

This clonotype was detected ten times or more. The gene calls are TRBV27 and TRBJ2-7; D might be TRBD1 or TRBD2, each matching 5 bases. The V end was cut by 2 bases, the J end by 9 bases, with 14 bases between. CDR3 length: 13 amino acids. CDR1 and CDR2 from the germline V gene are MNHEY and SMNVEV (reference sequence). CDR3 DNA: TGTGCCAGCAGTTTACAGGGAACGGAGGTGCAGTACTTC. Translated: CASSLQGTEVQYF.

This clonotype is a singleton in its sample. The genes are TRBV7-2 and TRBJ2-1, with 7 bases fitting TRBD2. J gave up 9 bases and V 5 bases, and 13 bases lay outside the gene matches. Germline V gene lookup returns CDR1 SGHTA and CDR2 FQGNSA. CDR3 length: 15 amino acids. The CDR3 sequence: CASSQDLYWGGEQFF. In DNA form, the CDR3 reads TGTGCCAGCAGCCAAGACCTTTATTGGGGGGGTGAGCAGTTCTTC.

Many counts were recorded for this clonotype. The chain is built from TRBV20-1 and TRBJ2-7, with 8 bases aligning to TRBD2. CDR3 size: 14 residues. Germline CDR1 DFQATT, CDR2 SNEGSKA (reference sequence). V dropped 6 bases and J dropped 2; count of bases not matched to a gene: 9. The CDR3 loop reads CSADQREPPYEQYF. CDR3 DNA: TGCAGTGCAGACCAGCGGGAGCCCCCCTACGAGCAGTACTTC.

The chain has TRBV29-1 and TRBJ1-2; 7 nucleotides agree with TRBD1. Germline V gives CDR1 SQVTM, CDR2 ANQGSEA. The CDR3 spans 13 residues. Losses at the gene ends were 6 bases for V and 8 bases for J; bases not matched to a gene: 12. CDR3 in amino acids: CSVDDRARGGYTF. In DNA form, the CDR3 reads TGCAGCGTGGACGACAGGGCCAGAGGCGGCTACACCTTC.

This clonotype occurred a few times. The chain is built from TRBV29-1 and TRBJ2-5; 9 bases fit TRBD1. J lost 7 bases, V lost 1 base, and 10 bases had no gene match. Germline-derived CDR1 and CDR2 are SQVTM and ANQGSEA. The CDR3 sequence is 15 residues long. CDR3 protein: CSVEAPGQGTGTQYF. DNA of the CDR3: TGCAGCGTTGAAGCCCCAGGACAGGGGACGGGGACCCAGTACTTC.

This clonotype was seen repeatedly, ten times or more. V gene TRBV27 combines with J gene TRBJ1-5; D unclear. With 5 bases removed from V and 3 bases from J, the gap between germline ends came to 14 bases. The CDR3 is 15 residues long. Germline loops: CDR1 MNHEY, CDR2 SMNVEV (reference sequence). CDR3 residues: CASSPYYGINQPQHF. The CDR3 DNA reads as TGTGCCAGCAGTCCCTATTACGGCATCAATCAGCCCCAGCATTTT.

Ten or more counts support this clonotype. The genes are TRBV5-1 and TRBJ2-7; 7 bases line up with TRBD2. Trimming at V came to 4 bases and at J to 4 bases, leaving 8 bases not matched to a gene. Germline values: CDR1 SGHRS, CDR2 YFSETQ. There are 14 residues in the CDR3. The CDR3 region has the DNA TGCGCCAGCAGCCCCGCTAGCGGAGATTACGAGCAGTACTTC. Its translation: CASSPASGDYEQYF.

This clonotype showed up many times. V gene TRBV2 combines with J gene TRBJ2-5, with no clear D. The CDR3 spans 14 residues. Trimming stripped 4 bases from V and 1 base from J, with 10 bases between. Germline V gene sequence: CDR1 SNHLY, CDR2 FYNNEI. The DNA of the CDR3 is TGTGCCAGCAGTGTTGACCAACCCCAAGAGACCCAGTACTTC. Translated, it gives CASSVDQPQETQYF.

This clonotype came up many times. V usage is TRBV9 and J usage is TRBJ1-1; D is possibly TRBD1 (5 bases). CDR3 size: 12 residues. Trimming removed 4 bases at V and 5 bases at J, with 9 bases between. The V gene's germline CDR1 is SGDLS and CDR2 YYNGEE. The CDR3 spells CASSPWGTEAFF. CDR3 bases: TGTGCCAGCAGCCCCTGGGGGACTGAAGCTTTCTTT. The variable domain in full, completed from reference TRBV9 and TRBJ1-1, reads DSGVTQTPKHLITATGQRVTLRCSPRSGDLSVYWYQQSLDQGLQFLIQYYNGEERAKGNILERFSAQQFPDLHSELNLSSLELGDSALYFCASSPWGTEAFFGQGTRLTVV.

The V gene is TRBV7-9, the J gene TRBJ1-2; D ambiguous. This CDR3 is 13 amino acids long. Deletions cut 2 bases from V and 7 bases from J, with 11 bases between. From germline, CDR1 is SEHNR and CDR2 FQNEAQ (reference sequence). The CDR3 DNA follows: TGTGCCAGCAGCTTAACCCAAGGGCTTGGCTACACCTTC. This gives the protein CASSLTQGLGYTF.

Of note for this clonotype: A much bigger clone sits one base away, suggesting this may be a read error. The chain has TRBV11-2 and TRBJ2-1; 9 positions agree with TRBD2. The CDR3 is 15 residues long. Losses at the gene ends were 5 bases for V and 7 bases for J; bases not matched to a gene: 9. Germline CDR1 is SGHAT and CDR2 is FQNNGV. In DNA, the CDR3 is TGTGCCAGCAGCCCGCTAGCGGGAACGCATAATGAGCAGTTCTTC. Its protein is CASSPLAGTHNEQFF.

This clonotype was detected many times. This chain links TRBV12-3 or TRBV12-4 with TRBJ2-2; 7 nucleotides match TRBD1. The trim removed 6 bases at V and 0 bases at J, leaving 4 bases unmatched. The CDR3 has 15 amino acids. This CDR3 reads CASSRGQANTGELFF. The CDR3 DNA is TGTGCCAGCAGCCGAGGACAGGCGAACACCGGGGAGCTGTTTTTT.

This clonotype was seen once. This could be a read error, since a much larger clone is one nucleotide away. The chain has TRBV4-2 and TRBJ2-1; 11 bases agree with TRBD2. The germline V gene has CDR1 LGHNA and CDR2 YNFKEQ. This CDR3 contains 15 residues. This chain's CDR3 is CAISQGTSGYNEQFF. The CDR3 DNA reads TGTGCCATCAGCCAAGGGACTAGCGGCTACAATGAGCAGTTCTTC.

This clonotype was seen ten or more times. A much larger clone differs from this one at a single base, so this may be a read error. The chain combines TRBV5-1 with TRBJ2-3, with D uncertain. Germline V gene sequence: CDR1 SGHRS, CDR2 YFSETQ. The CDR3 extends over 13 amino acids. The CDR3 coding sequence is TGCGCCAACAGCCCCCCAGTGACAGATACGCAGTATTTT. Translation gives CANSPPVTDTQYF.

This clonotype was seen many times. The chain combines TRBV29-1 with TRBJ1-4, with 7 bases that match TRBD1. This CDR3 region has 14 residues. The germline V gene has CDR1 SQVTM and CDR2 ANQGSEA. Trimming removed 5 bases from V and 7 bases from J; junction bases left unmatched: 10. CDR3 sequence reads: CSVRNRGNGEKLFF. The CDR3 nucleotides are TGCAGCGTTCGTAACAGGGGTAACGGTGAAAAACTGTTTTTT.

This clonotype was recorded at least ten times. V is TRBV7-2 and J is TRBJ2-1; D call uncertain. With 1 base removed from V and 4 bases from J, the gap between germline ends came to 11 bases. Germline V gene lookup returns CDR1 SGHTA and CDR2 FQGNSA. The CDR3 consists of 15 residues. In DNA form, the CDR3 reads TGTGCCAGCAGCTTAGATACCAGTCCGTACAATGAGCAGTTCTTC. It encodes CASSLDTSPYNEQFF.